This T cell receptor beta chain was observed in a study of shared clonotypes between healthy human individuals. As for the study in general: Researchers assigned three CD4 naive, three CD4 memory, two CD8 naive and one CD8 memory plate to each donor.

Trimming cost V 0 bases and J 0 bases, with 7 bases left between them. This CDR3 contains 15 residues. From germline, CDR1 is SGHRS and CDR2 YFSETQ. Study-level findings and limits: Clonotypes that were shared across a handful of donors made up around 5% of naive CD4 clonotypes. Naive subsets usually exceeded memory subsets in estimated richness. Rarefaction showed sorted-subset sequencing was incomplete despite large depth.

Only in-frame clones appear in the TCRdb table, and some are missing; sequencing was by immunoSEQ multiplex PCR. The sample contains about 980,000 clones, approximately 76% of which appear only once. A note on this clone: Its antigen remains unidentified.

The receptor was isolated from a man aged 18 to 30 in good health. V and J are TRBV5-1 and TRBJ1-3; D is undetermined. Material for sequencing was memory CD4+ T cells sorted from blood. The sample's subset: CD45RA-negative fraction. The CDR3 sequence: CASSLVAPSGNTIYF. DNA for the CDR3: TGCGCCAGCAGCTTGGTAGCCCCCTCTGGAAACACCATATATTTT.